This entry lists 27 T cell receptor beta chains sequenced from one sample in a study of shared clonotypes between healthy human individuals. Sequencing was performed with immunoSEQ multiplex PCR; in TCRdb, only in-frame clones are kept and a portion is missing. The sample holds around 2,000,000 clones; approximately 95% are singletons and the top ten take roughly 1%. Naive CD8 populations comprised CD45RO-negative cells positively selected for CCR7, excluding terminally differentiated effector memory CD45RA+ cells. Input material: naive CD8+ T cells sorted from blood. The receptor source for this set is a man between 18 and 29 years old in good health.

V is TRBV6-5 and J is TRBJ1-3; D uncertain. The CDR3 has 16 amino acids. The V and J ends lost 0 bases and 0 bases respectively, with 9 bases between them. The germline CDR1 and CDR2 sequences are MNHEY and SVGAGI. The CDR3 DNA sequence: TGTGCCAGCAGTTACTCGAATTTTGGCTCTGGAAACACCATATATTTT. Translating gives CASSYSNFGSGNTIYF.

The rearrangement links TRBV7-6 to TRBJ1-1; D gene unclear. Trimming took 1 base from V and 1 from J, leaving 4 bases between them. The CDR3 is 13 residues long. Germline loops: CDR1 SGHVS, CDR2 FNYEAQ. The CDR3 DNA sequence: TGTGCCAGCAGCTTAGAACAGAACACTGAAGCTTTCTTT. Its protein product is CASSLEQNTEAFF.

V and J are TRBV5-1 and TRBJ2-1; 11 nucleotides match TRBD2. This CDR3 spans 15 amino acids. Looked up from germline, CDR1 is SGHRS and CDR2 is YFSETQ. Losses at the gene ends were 0 bases for V and 7 bases for J; bases not matched to a gene: 3. Here the CDR3 reads CASSLVPSGRNEQFF. For the CDR3, the DNA is TGCGCCAGCAGCTTGGTCCCTAGCGGGAGGAATGAGCAGTTCTTC.

This clone appeared a single time. This sample includes further DNA sequences coding for the same CDR3. V is TRBV6-5 and J is TRBJ1-1; D may be TRBD1 (5 bases). Between the trimmed V and J ends, which lost 3 bases and 5 bases, there was a span of 10 bases. The CDR3 contains 13 residues. Germline lookup yields CDR1 MNHEY and CDR2 SVGAGI. The CDR3 loop is CASSYTGGTEAFF. For the CDR3, the DNA is TGTGCCAGCAGTTATACAGGTGGGACTGAAGCTTTCTTT.

The genes are TRBV9 and TRBJ2-2; 15 bases are a match to TRBD2. Unmatched junction bases numbered 6, after V lost 4 bases and J lost 5 bases. CDR3 length: 17 amino acids. Looked up from germline, CDR1 is SGDLS and CDR2 is YYNGEE. CDR3 amino acids: CASSPGTSGGYTGELFF. Here the CDR3 DNA reads TGTGCCAGCAGCCCCGGGACTAGCGGGGGGTATACCGGGGAGCTGTTTTTT.

This rearrangement joins TRBV11-2 to TRBJ2-3, with 15 nucleotides matching TRBD2. The V gene end was trimmed by 2 bases and the J gene end by 0 bases; junction bases not matched to a gene: 6. The CDR3 has 19 amino acids. Germline V lookup: CDR1 SGHAT, CDR2 FQNNGV. CDR3 in DNA: TGTGCCAGCAGCTTACAGGGACTAGCGGGAGGATGGAGCACAGATACGCAGTATTTT. It is translated as CASSLQGLAGGWSTDTQYF. The whole variable domain, remainder taken from reference TRBV11-2 and TRBJ2-3, is EAGVAQSPRYKIIEKRQSVAFWCNPISGHATLYWYQQILGQGPKLLIQFQNNGVVDDSQLPKDRFSAERLKGVDSTLKIQPAKLEDSAVYLCASSLQGLAGGWSTDTQYFGPGTRLTVL.

The genes are TRBV27 and TRBJ2-7; possibly TRBD1 for D (5 bases). There are 12 residues in the CDR3. Trimming shortened V by 6 bases and J by 5 bases, and 11 bases separated the two germline ends. The germline V gene has CDR1 MNHEY and CDR2 SMNVEV (reference sequence). CDR3 loop: CASRDGAHEQYF. CDR3 bases: TGTGCCAGCAGGGATGGGGCCCACGAGCAGTACTTC.

This clone was seen a single time. The chain uses TRBV7-9 and TRBJ1-1; D might be TRBD1 (6 bases). Trimming pared 10 bases from V and 4 bases from J, leaving 13 bases between. The CDR3 contains 12 residues. Germline V gene lookup returns CDR1 SEHNR and CDR2 FQNEAQ (reference sequence). CDR3 loop: CATLLGATEAFF. The CDR3 bases are TGTGCCACCCTTTTGGGGGCCACTGAAGCTTTCTTT.

Worth noting for this clone: This CDR3 is also generated by other DNA sequences in the sample. This chain uses TRBV27 with TRBJ1-1, with TRBD1 identical over 12 bases. The CDR3 runs to 15 residues. Unmatched junction bases numbered 6, after V lost 5 bases and J lost 5 bases. Germline assignment: CDR1 MNHEY and CDR2 SMNVEV (reference sequence). In nucleotides, the CDR3 is TGTGCCAGCAGTACCCGGGACAGGGGGCTAACTGAAGCTTTCTTT. This gives the protein CASSTRDRGLTEAFF.

The chain combines TRBV7-2 with TRBJ2-1; no definite D call. V was pared by 2 bases and J by 2 bases, with 7 bases between. The CDR3 contains 14 residues. Looked up from germline, CDR1 is SGHTA and CDR2 is FQGNSA. CDR3 DNA: TGTGCCAGCAGCTTAAGGGCGGCCTACAATGAGCAGTTCTTC. Translation gives CASSLRAAYNEQFF.

The J gene is TRBJ1-4, the V gene TRBV13, with D maybe TRBD1 (5 bases). V lost 5 bases to trimming and J lost 5 bases, with 15 bases between them. Germline CDR1 is PRHDT and CDR2 is FYEKMQ (reference sequence). The length of the CDR3 is 15 residues. The CDR3 nucleotides are TGTGCCAGCAGCCCCTCGGGGGGGGGAAATGAAAAACTGTTTTTT. It encodes CASSPSGGGNEKLFF.

This sequence joins TRBV29-1 and TRBJ2-3; 8 bases fit TRBD2. Germline V lookup: CDR1 SQVTM, CDR2 ANQGSEA. The CDR3 extends over 15 amino acids. V shed 3 bases and J 4 bases; nucleotides not matched to a gene: 9. The CDR3 DNA follows: TGCAGCGTTGACTCCGACGGGACTAGATCAGATACGCAGTATTTT. It encodes CSVDSDGTRSDTQYF.

The sample holds one count of this clone. The chain combines TRBV11-2 with TRBJ1-6; D is possibly TRBD1 (6 bases). CDR3 length equals 12 residues. V lost 5 bases and J lost 14, with 13 bases in between. Germline V gives CDR1 SGHAT, CDR2 FQNNGV. The CDR3 spells CASSPGQSTLHF. As DNA, the CDR3 is TGTGCCAGCAGCCCAGGACAGAGCACCCTCCACTTT.

The CDR3, as DNA: TGTGCCATCGCCACGGGGACAGCCGAAGCTTTCTTT. It yields the protein CAIATGTAEAFF. The V gene is TRBV10-3, the J gene TRBJ1-1, with TRBD1 identical over 7 bases. CDR1 ENHRY and CDR2 SYGVKD come from the germline V gene. This CDR3 has 12 amino acids. J lost 8 bases, V lost 8 bases, and 8 bases had no gene match.

A remark on this clone: The same CDR3 arises from other DNA sequences in this sample as well. The chain has TRBV27 and TRBJ2-7; possible D gene TRBD1, 6 bases. Trimming pared 2 bases from V and 6 bases from J, leaving 8 bases between. Germline V gene lookup returns CDR1 MNHEY and CDR2 SMNVEV (reference sequence). This CDR3 has 12 amino acids. DNA for the CDR3: TGTGCCAGCAGTTTAGGGGGCGGCGAGCAGTACTTC. It codes for CASSLGGGEQYF.

This clone appeared a single time. The V call is TRBV25-1, the J call TRBJ2-7, with D perhaps matching TRBD1 (5 bases). V was trimmed by 2 bases and J by 9 bases, leaving 14 bases between them. CDR3 length: 13 amino acids. CDR1 is MGHDK and CDR2 is SYGVNS in the germline V gene. The CDR3 coding sequence is TGTGCCAGCAGTGAAGTTGGACATCCAGGGCAGTACTTC. This codes for CASSEVGHPGQYF.

The chain employs TRBV6-5 and TRBJ2-3; the match to TRBD2 covers 11 bases. CDR1 MNHEY and CDR2 SVGAGI come from the germline V gene. V dropped 6 bases and J dropped 2; count of bases not matched to a gene: 4. CDR3 length equals 15 residues. Here the CDR3 reads CASSPTSGTTDTQYF. The CDR3 DNA sequence: TGTGCCAGCAGCCCGACTAGCGGGACCACAGATACGCAGTATTTT.

This clone was counted a single time. This chain links TRBV25-1 with TRBJ1-3; 10 nucleotides match TRBD1. The CDR3 is 12 amino acids. V shed 8 bases, J shed 8 bases, and the junction held 3 bases outside the gene matches. Germline V CDR1 and CDR2: MGHDK, SYGVNS. CDR3 DNA sequence: TGTGCCAGCGGACAGGGGGGTGACACCATATATTTT. It codes for CASGQGGDTIYF.

The DNA of the CDR3 is TGCGCCAGCAGCCTAGGGACTGGAGGCAATACGCAGTATTTT. Amino acids: CASSLGTGGNTQYF. The chain uses TRBV4-3 and TRBJ2-3; possible D gene TRBD2, 6 bases. The CDR3 length is 14 residues. Germline lookup yields CDR1 LGHNA and CDR2 YSLEER. V was pared by 4 bases and J by 7 bases, with 15 bases between.

This chain uses TRBV2 with TRBJ2-5; possible D gene TRBD1, 6 bases. Trimming took 5 bases from V and 3 from J, leaving 13 bases between them. This CDR3 spans 14 amino acids. From germline, CDR1 is SNHLY and CDR2 FYNNEI. CDR3: CASSRPGQEETQYF. DNA for the CDR3: TGTGCCAGCAGTCGTCCGGGACAAGAAGAGACCCAGTACTTC.

V gene TRBV4-3 combines with J gene TRBJ2-7, with TRBD1 as a possible D gene (5 bases). V lost 2 bases to trimming and J lost 4 bases, with 15 bases between them. The CDR3 is 15 amino acids. The V gene's germline CDR1 is LGHNA and CDR2 YSLEER. The CDR3 DNA is TGCGCCAGCAGCCAATGGGGCCCGACCGCTTACGAGCAGTACTTC. Amino acid sequence: CASSQWGPTAYEQYF.

This chain uses TRBV1 with TRBJ2-5; the table's D call of TRBD2 was not tested on the DNA. TRBV1 is a listed pseudogene. The CDR3 covers 16 residues. The CDR3 is CTSSQLPTPQRETQYF. In nucleotides, the CDR3 is TGCACCAGCAGCCAACTGCCCACACCCCAGCGGGAGACCCAGTACTTC.

The chain recombines TRBV7-8 with TRBJ2-3, with D perhaps matching TRBD1 (6 bases). Germline values: CDR1 SGHVS, CDR2 FQNEAQ. Trimming pared 5 bases from V and 4 bases from J, leaving 16 bases between. The CDR3 loop spans 15 amino acids. The CDR3: CASSPLGQLADTQYF. The CDR3 coding sequence is TGTGCCAGCAGCCCTCTTGGACAGTTAGCAGATACGCAGTATTTT.

V usage is TRBV4-3 and J usage is TRBJ1-1; 7 bases agree with TRBD1. J gave up 9 bases and V 1 base, and 8 bases lay outside the gene matches. The CDR3 length is 14 residues. Germline CDR1 is LGHNA and CDR2 is YSLEER. CDR3 in DNA: TGCGCCAGCAGCCAAGCGTCAGGGGGTCTGAAAGCTTTCTTT. The encoded protein is CASSQASGGLKAFF.

The chain combines TRBV27 with TRBJ2-3; 10 bases are shared with TRBD2. The CDR3 extends over 15 amino acids. Trimming at V came to 3 bases and at J to 4 bases, leaving 4 bases not matched to a gene. Germline CDR1 MNHEY, CDR2 SMNVEV (reference sequence). CDR3 nucleotides: TGTGCCAGCAGTTTTCTAGCGGGAGAGTCAGATACGCAGTATTTT. As protein: CASSFLAGESDTQYF.

The chain has TRBV5-6 and TRBJ2-7; a possible D gene is TRBD2 (5 bases). The CDR3 runs to 16 residues. The V and J ends lost 3 bases and 3 bases respectively, with 19 bases between them. The germline V gene encodes CDR1 SGHDT and CDR2 YYEEEE. DNA for the CDR3: TGTGCCAGCAGCTCACTACTAGTCGGTCGGGACTACGAGCAGTACTTC. Translating gives CASSSLLVGRDYEQYF.

As DNA, the CDR3 is TGTGCCAGCAGTTTTTTTAGCGGAGCTAGCACAGATACGCAGTATTTT. Its translation: CASSFFSGASTDTQYF. The rearrangement joins TRBV27 to TRBJ2-3; TRBD2 might be the D (6 bases). Between the trimmed V and J ends, which lost 3 bases and 0 bases, there was a span of 13 bases. Per the germline V gene, CDR1 is MNHEY and CDR2 is SMNVEV (reference sequence). The CDR3 is 16 amino acids.